This T cell receptor beta chain was profiled in a study of T cell changes during pregnancy in multiple sclerosis. The CDR3 contains 10 residues. Germline V gene data show CDR1 as MNHNS and CDR2 as SASEGT. V was clipped by 10 bases and J by 7 bases, with 11 bases between them. TCRdb keeps only in-frame clones here, not all; method: immunoSEQ multiplex PCR. The sample lists around 2,200 clones; just under 80% were seen once. The J gene is TRBJ2-7, the V gene TRBV6-1; TRBD1 might be the D (5 bases). This TCR derives from a female patient with multiple sclerosis, enrolled in a pregnancy study. Some clones in this sample may be carry-over from other donors' samples. The sample taken for sequencing was CD4+ T cells from PBMCs (not recorded whether the cells were cultured). This CDR3 is CATDRGEQYF. CDR3 in DNA: TGTGCCACCGACAGAGGAGAGCAGTACTTC.